These 2 T cell receptor beta chains originate from one sample sequenced in a study of shared clonotypes between healthy human individuals. Clones were sequenced by immunoSEQ multiplex PCR, and TCRdb holds only the in-frame ones, with some missing. The table has about 1.1 million clones, around 78% seen once. Sample: memory CD4+ T cells from PBMCs. Sample subset: CD45RA-negative fraction. Receptors were obtained from a man aged 18 to 29 in good health. Some clones in this sample may be carry-over from other donors' samples.

Concerning this clone: It is likely a read error, because the conserved phenylalanine at the end of the CDR3 is missing. Because the CDR3's place on the DNA is in doubt, the DNA is left out and the CDR3 is given as listed by TCRdb. The chain has TRBV2 and TRBJ1-2. CDR1 and CDR2 from the germline V gene are SNHLY and FYNNEI. With termini counted, the CDR3 has 13 amino acids. The CDR3 is CASSEELGRAASV.

The chain joins TRBV5-1 to TRBJ2-2; 7 nucleotides line up with TRBD1. This CDR3 is 14 amino acids long. Unmatched junction bases numbered 7, after V lost 4 bases and J lost 7 bases. CDR1 is SGHRS, CDR2 YFSETQ, per germline. The CDR3 is CASSQQQGNGELFF. In nucleotides, the CDR3 is TGCGCCAGCAGCCAGCAACAGGGGAACGGGGAGCTGTTTTTT.